The 28 T cell receptor beta chains listed next were all sequenced from one sample in a study of blood T cell repertoires in COVID-19. Using immunoSEQ multiplex PCR, the repertoire was profiled, and TCRdb retains in-frame clones only, with some absent. This repertoire shows about 81,000 clones, around 91% found once; its top ten account for 1.9%. The sequencing sample was made of peripheral blood. These receptors were collected from a woman aged 45-59 years in a cohort sampled during active COVID-19.

The rearrangement uses TRBV29-1 and TRBJ1-1, with D possibly being TRBD1 (6 bases). CDR3 size: 13 residues. V dropped 3 bases and J dropped 1 base, with 9 bases sitting between them. Germline CDR1 SQVTM, CDR2 ANQGSEA. The DNA of the CDR3 is TGCAGCGTTGAGGACAGAAGGAACACTGAAGCTTTCTTT. This gives the protein CSVEDRRNTEAFF.

The chain employs TRBV18 and TRBJ1-3; D gene unclear. Germline assignment: CDR1 KGHSH and CDR2 LQKENI. There are 13 residues in the CDR3. V was trimmed by 3 bases and J by 2 bases, leaving 5 bases between them. DNA of the CDR3: TGTGCCAGCTCACCCGGGACTGGAAACACCATATATTTT. Protein product: CASSPGTGNTIYF.

The rearrangement links TRBV28 to TRBJ2-7; 8 bases fit TRBD1. The V segment lost 9 bases and the J segment 0 bases; nucleotides outside the gene matches: 19. Germline V lookup: CDR1 MDHEN, CDR2 SYDVKM. This CDR3 spans 18 amino acids. The CDR3 spells CASKQQGAWIQSSYEQYF. For the CDR3, the DNA is TGTGCCAGTAAACAGCAGGGGGCTTGGATTCAAAGCTCCTACGAGCAGTACTTC. The complete variable domain, with remaining parts taken from reference TRBV28 and TRBJ2-7, reads DVKVTQSSRYLVKRTGEKVFLECVQDMDHENMFWYRQDPGLGLRLIYFSYDVKMKEKGDIPEGYSVSREKKERFSLILESASTNQTSMYLCASKQQGAWIQSSYEQYFGPGTRLTVT.

This clone was observed a handful of times. The rearrangement uses TRBV28 and TRBJ1-5, with a tentative D call TRBD1 (6 bases). Germline CDR1 is MDHEN and CDR2 is SYDVKM. This CDR3 has 15 residues. Trimming stripped 6 bases from V and 1 base from J, with 13 bases between. The DNA for the CDR3 is TGTGCCAGCAGAACAGGGTTTACCAGCAATCAGCCCCAGCATTTT. This codes for CASRTGFTSNQPQHF.

The J gene is TRBJ2-1, the V gene TRBV18; 12 bases map to TRBD1. The germline CDR1 and CDR2 sequences are KGHSH and LQKENI. The ends lost 5 bases at V and 8 bases at J; junction bases unmatched: 7. CDR3 size: 15 residues. CDR3 DNA sequence: TGTGCCAGCTCAATAGGGACAGGGGGCAACTATGAGCAGTTCTTC. The encoded protein is CASSIGTGGNYEQFF. The full variable domain, its missing parts supplied by reference TRBV18 and TRBJ2-1, is NAGVMQNPRHLVRRRGQEARLRCSPMKGHSHVYWYRQLPEEGLKFMVYLQKENIIDESGMPKERFSAEFPKEGPSILRIQQVVRGDSAAYFCASSIGTGGNYEQFFGPGTRLTVL.

J is TRBJ2-5 and V is TRBV18, with 8 bases matching TRBD2. CDR1 is KGHSH, CDR2 LQKENI, per germline. The CDR3 extends over 15 amino acids. V lost 3 bases and J lost 1; bases outside the gene matches: 4. The CDR3 here is CASSPGGAFQETQYF. The DNA of the CDR3 is TGTGCCAGCTCACCCGGGGGGGCCTTCCAAGAGACCCAGTACTTC.

This chain uses TRBV5-4 with TRBJ1-6; D is perhaps TRBD1 (5 bases). Trimming removed 5 bases from V and 7 bases from J, with 19 bases in between. Germline assignment: CDR1 SGHNT and CDR2 YYREEE (reference sequence). The CDR3 has 16 amino acids. CDR3 sequence (DNA): TGTGCCAGCAGTGACAAGGAGGGCAGGGTCAATTCACCCCTCCACTTT. This sequence encodes CASSDKEGRVNSPLHF.

V is TRBV11-2 and J is TRBJ2-3, with 7 bases that match TRBD2. With 1 base clipped from V and 2 bases from J, the junction kept 6 bases outside the gene matches. The CDR3 extends over 16 amino acids. Germline V gene data show CDR1 as SGHAT and CDR2 as FQNNGV. CDR3 loop: CASSLVSGTNTDTQYF. CDR3 sequence (DNA): TGTGCCAGCAGCTTAGTCAGCGGGACGAACACAGATACGCAGTATTTT.

The rearrangement links TRBV5-4 to TRBJ2-3; TRBD2 aligns across 14 bases. J gave up 1 base and V 5 bases, and 6 bases lay outside the gene matches. Germline CDR1 SGHNT, CDR2 YYREEE (reference sequence). The CDR3 runs 17 residues. CDR3 sequence: CASSLGTSGSGTDTQYF. CDR3 nucleotides: TGTGCCAGCAGTTTAGGGACTAGCGGGAGTGGCACAGATACGCAGTATTTT.

The CDR3 region is CASSGSGTLSNQPQHF. The DNA for the CDR3 is TGTGCCAGCTCCGGCAGTGGGACACTAAGCAATCAGCCCCAGCATTTT. This sequence joins TRBV18 and TRBJ1-5; maybe TRBD1 (6 bases). V lost 6 bases to trimming and J lost 1 base, with 16 bases between them. Germline CDR1 reads KGHSH; CDR2 reads LQKENI. The CDR3 sequence is 16 residues long.

V is TRBV29-1 and J is TRBJ2-5; perhaps TRBD1 as D (6 bases). With 1 base removed from V and 1 base from J, the gap between germline ends came to 13 bases. The CDR3 consists of 15 residues. The germline CDR1 and CDR2 sequences are SQVTM and ANQGSEA. CDR3 in DNA: TGCAGCGTTGAAGGGGGGCCGATCCCCCAAGAGACCCAGTACTTC. Its protein product is CSVEGGPIPQETQYF.

The chain uses TRBV28 and TRBJ1-2; 7 bases match TRBD1. This CDR3 has 13 amino acids. Per the germline V gene, CDR1 is MDHEN and CDR2 is SYDVKM. V lost 10 bases, J lost 6 bases, and 11 bases stayed unmatched. CDR3 sequence: CATPRGQGDGYTF. Written as DNA, the CDR3 is TGTGCCACCCCTCGAGGCCAGGGGGATGGCTACACCTTC.

The gene calls are TRBV19 and TRBJ1-5; D not certain. The V end lost 7 bases, the J end lost 0 bases, and 10 bases lay between the germline ends. The germline V gene encodes CDR1 LNHDA and CDR2 SQIVND (reference sequence). The CDR3 spans 14 residues. The CDR3 DNA sequence: TGTGCCAGTAACGGAGCGAATAGCAATCAGCCCCAGCATTTT. Protein: CASNGANSNQPQHF.

This chain joins TRBV18 and TRBJ2-1; 7 bases line up with TRBD2. This CDR3 region has 16 residues. CDR1 KGHSH and CDR2 LQKENI come from the germline V gene. With 2 bases clipped from V and 7 bases from J, the junction kept 11 bases outside the gene matches. CDR3 DNA sequence: TGTGCCAGCTCACCAAAGCAGGCGGGAGACTGGAATGAGCAGTTCTTC. The encoded protein is CASSPKQAGDWNEQFF.

This clone was recorded once. The rearrangement uses TRBV4-1 and TRBJ1-5; perhaps TRBD1 as D (6 bases). The CDR3 has 17 residues. V was shortened by 1 base and J by 2 bases, with 15 bases between the two germline ends. The germline V gene encodes CDR1 MGHRA and CDR2 YSYEKL. The CDR3 loop is CASSQGTGLGGNQPQHF. The DNA of the CDR3 is TGCGCCAGCAGCCAAGGAACAGGGCTAGGAGGCAATCAGCCCCAGCATTTT.

V and J are TRBV3-1 (or the pseudogene TRBV3-2) and TRBJ2-1; 14 bases align to TRBD2. The trim removed 2 bases at V and 5 bases at J, leaving 14 bases unmatched. This CDR3 region has 20 residues. Per germline, CDR1 LGHDT and CDR2 YNNKEL (reference sequence). The CDR3 is CASSQRQMQRLAGGNNEQFF. DNA for the CDR3: TGTGCCAGCAGCCAAAGGCAGATGCAGCGACTAGCGGGAGGGAACAATGAGCAGTTCTTC.

Only one count was recorded for this clone. The chain couples TRBV24-1 to TRBJ2-1; 7 bases fit TRBD2. CDR1 and CDR2 from the germline V gene are KGHDR and SFDVKD. V was clipped by 1 base and J by 3 bases; unmatched bases: 5. This CDR3 spans 16 amino acids. CDR3 amino acids: CATSDFGRGSYNEQFF. The CDR3 DNA reads as TGTGCCACCAGTGATTTTGGGAGGGGTAGCTACAATGAGCAGTTCTTC.

This clone occurred once. The genes are TRBV2 and TRBJ2-7, with D tentatively TRBD1 (6 bases). Germline assignment: CDR1 SNHLY and CDR2 FYNNEI. The ends were cut back, 6 bases at V and 5 bases at J, with 17 bases in the middle. CDR3 length: 14 residues. The chain's CDR3 is CASSQQGNFHEQYF. Here the CDR3 DNA reads TGTGCCAGCAGCCAACAGGGAAATTTCCACGAGCAGTACTTC.

This clone occurred once. The DNA is left out, because the CDR3 cannot be placed on it with certainty; the CDR3 is given as TCRdb lists it. This chain uses TRBV28 with TRBJ2-4; TRBD2 reflects the table's D call only, with no check against the DNA. The CDR3 is 12 residues long, counting both termini. Germline-derived CDR1 and CDR2 are MDHEN and SYDVKM. CDR3 residues: CASSSSGLAGYF.

This chain connects TRBV10-2 to TRBJ2-1; a possible D gene is TRBD2 (5 bases). The germline V and J ends were trimmed by 3 bases and 10 bases, with 10 bases remaining between them. CDR1 is WSHSY, CDR2 SAAADI, per germline. CDR3 length equals 12 residues. The CDR3 DNA is TGCGCCAGCAGTGACGGGGTCTGGGAGCAGTTCTTC. Translating gives CASSDGVWEQFF.

The rearrangement uses TRBV6-5 and TRBJ1-3, with TRBD1 matching 7 bases. The CDR3 has 15 amino acids. CDR1 is MNHEY, CDR2 SVGAGI, per germline. The junction had 8 bases not matched to a gene; V was cut back by 5 bases and J by 4 bases. The CDR3 sequence is CASSRDRAEGNTIYF. The CDR3 coding sequence is TGTGCCAGCAGTCGCGACAGGGCAGAGGGAAACACCATATATTTT.

J is TRBJ2-5 and V is TRBV29-1; D unclear. The CDR3 covers 13 residues. Germline V gene sequence: CDR1 SQVTM, CDR2 ANQGSEA. V was shortened by 4 bases and J by 1 base, with 10 bases between the two germline ends. In DNA form, the CDR3 reads TGCAGCGTTGCGGGTAGGCTCCAAGAGACCCAGTACTTC. Translated: CSVAGRLQETQYF.

V usage is TRBV19 and J usage is TRBJ1-1; D possibly corresponds to TRBD1 (5 bases). Looked up from germline, CDR1 is LNHDA and CDR2 is SQIVND (reference sequence). V lost 5 bases and J lost 0, with 10 bases in between. This CDR3 region has 14 residues. This CDR3 reads CASSATDMNTEAFF. CDR3 DNA sequence: TGTGCCAGTAGTGCGACAGACATGAACACTGAAGCTTTCTTT.

This clone was detected a few times. The CDR3 DNA sequence: TGTGCCAGCAGAATCTCAGGGGTTTCTGGAAACACCATATATTTT. Amino acids: CASRISGVSGNTIYF. The chain is built from TRBV2 and TRBJ1-3; TRBD1 might be the D (6 bases). In germline, CDR1 is SNHLY, CDR2 FYNNEI. The CDR3 runs to 15 residues. Trimming removed 6 bases from V and 1 base from J, with 13 bases in between.

V gene TRBV3-1 (or the pseudogene TRBV3-2) combines with J gene TRBJ2-3, with 7 bases aligning to TRBD2. V trimming: 1 base; J trimming: 3 bases; junction bases outside the gene matches: 7. Germline V gene data show CDR1 as LGHDT and CDR2 as YNNKEL (reference sequence). The CDR3 spans 16 residues. DNA for the CDR3: TGTGCCAGCAGCCAAGTGTTGGGAGGGCCGACAGATACGCAGTATTTT. It encodes CASSQVLGGPTDTQYF.

The genes are TRBV5-5 and TRBJ1-4; D possibly corresponds to TRBD1 (5 bases). V was trimmed by 0 bases and J by 5 bases, leaving 11 bases between them. Per the germline V gene, CDR1 is SGHKS and CDR2 is YYEKEE (reference sequence). This CDR3 has 15 amino acids. DNA for the CDR3: TGTGCCAGCAGCTTGGGGGGCGCGGGGAATGAAAAACTGTTTTTT. This translates into CASSLGGAGNEKLFF.

J is TRBJ1-2 and V is TRBV7-9; TRBD1 matches 10 bases. CDR1 and CDR2 from the germline V gene are SEHNR and FQNEAQ (reference sequence). The trim removed 1 base at V and 7 bases at J, leaving 6 bases unmatched. This CDR3 is built from 15 residues. In nucleotides, the CDR3 is TGTGCCAGCAGCTTAGATCTTGGGACAGGGGTTGGCTACACCTTC. This codes for CASSLDLGTGVGYTF.

The V call is TRBV28, the J call TRBJ2-6; 9 bases agree with TRBD1. Germline V gene data show CDR1 as MDHEN and CDR2 as SYDVKM. The V and J ends lost 6 bases and 4 bases, in that order; junction bases with no gene match: 13. The CDR3 runs 18 residues. The CDR3: CASSQIGTGNYGANVLTF. The CDR3 coding sequence is TGTGCCAGCAGCCAGATCGGGACAGGGAATTACGGGGCCAACGTCCTGACTTTC.